These 17 T cell receptor beta chains came from one sample sequenced in a study of T cell changes during pregnancy in multiple sclerosis. Method: immunoSEQ multiplex PCR; TCRdb's copy keeps in-frame clones and lacks some. Of around 30,000 clones in the sample, 75% to 90% were seen once. The material was CD4+ T cells from peripheral blood mononuclear cells, obtained in the second trimester of pregnancy. All receptors derive from a female donor with multiple sclerosis, enrolled in a pregnancy study.

The rearrangement links TRBV9 to TRBJ2-5; tentatively, D is TRBD2 (7 bases). V gave up 4 bases and J gave up 1 base, with 14 bases separating them. CDR3 length: 15 residues. Germline V gives CDR1 SGDLS, CDR2 YYNGEE. CDR3 protein: CASSKGGAFQETQYF. The CDR3 DNA is TGTGCCAGCAGCAAGGGGGGGGCCTTCCAAGAGACCCAGTACTTC. The entire variable domain, with the rest obtained from reference TRBV9 and TRBJ2-5, is as follows: DSGVTQTPKHLITATGQRVTLRCSPRSGDLSVYWYQQSLDQGLQFLIQYYNGEERAKGNILERFSAQQFPDLHSELNLSSLELGDSALYFCASSKGGAFQETQYFGPGTRLLVL.

The chain recombines TRBV9 with TRBJ1-2; the match to TRBD1 covers 7 bases. V shed 0 bases, J shed 8 bases, and the junction held 7 bases outside the gene matches. Germline lookup yields CDR1 SGDLS and CDR2 YYNGEE. CDR3 length equals 14 residues. The CDR3: CASSVGGDRGGYTF. Written as DNA, the CDR3 is TGTGCCAGCAGCGTAGGAGGGGACAGAGGGGGCTACACCTTC.

This CDR3 is CASSFLQKQETQYF. DNA of the CDR3: TGTGCCAGCAGCTTTCTGCAGAAACAAGAGACCCAGTACTTC. This chain uses TRBV7-8 with TRBJ2-5; the D is unclear. V lost 3 bases and J 2 bases, leaving 10 bases between the germline ends. The CDR3 is made up of 14 amino acids. In germline, CDR1 is SGHVS, CDR2 FQNEAQ.

The chain employs TRBV28 and TRBJ1-4; 7 bases line up with TRBD1. This CDR3 has 13 residues. Germline assignment: CDR1 MDHEN and CDR2 SYDVKM. V gave up 10 bases and J gave up 10 bases; unmatched junction bases: 12. The CDR3 DNA reads as TGTGCCACCTCTACAGGGGCATCTTTAAAACTGTTTTTT. The encoded protein is CATSTGASLKLFF.

Here the CDR3 reads CAIQAKGTDTQYF. The CDR3 region has the DNA TGTGCCATTCAAGCGAAGGGCACAGATACGCAGTATTTT. V usage is TRBV6-5 and J usage is TRBJ2-3; D is unclear. CDR1 is MNHEY and CDR2 is SVGAGI in the germline V gene. The CDR3 spans 13 residues. Trimming removed 10 bases from V and 1 base from J, with 12 bases in between.

This chain links TRBV6-5 with TRBJ1-2, with D uncertain. Per the germline V gene, CDR1 is MNHEY and CDR2 is SVGAGI. The CDR3 spans 15 residues. V was cut by 5 bases and J by 7 bases, with 20 bases left in between. CDR3 region: CASSRKGLIGSGYTF. The CDR3 DNA reads TGTGCCAGCAGTCGAAAAGGCCTAATCGGGAGTGGCTACACCTTC.

The V call is TRBV28, the J call TRBJ2-2; TRBD1 matches 7 bases. The CDR3 runs to 16 residues. CDR1 and CDR2 from the germline V gene are MDHEN and SYDVKM. Unmatched junction bases numbered 6, after V lost 5 bases and J lost 0 bases. This CDR3 is CASSKPGQTNTGELFF. For the CDR3, the DNA is TGTGCCAGCAGTAAACCGGGACAGACGAACACCGGGGAGCTGTTTTTT.

This clone was observed a handful of times. The CDR3 protein is CASSLETRSPLHF. The CDR3 coding sequence is TGTGCCAGCAGCTTAGAAACTCGTTCACCCCTCCACTTT. V and J are TRBV7-6 and TRBJ1-6, with no clear D. The CDR3 is 13 amino acids. Germline values: CDR1 SGHVS, CDR2 FNYEAQ. Trimming pared 1 base from V and 9 bases from J, leaving 7 bases between.

This chain links TRBV5-4 with TRBJ1-1, with 9 bases identical to TRBD1. V was pared by 4 bases and J by 4 bases, with 2 bases of the junction left unmatched. This CDR3 is built from 13 residues. The germline gives CDR1 SGHNT, CDR2 YYREEE (reference sequence). CDR3 in DNA: TGTGCCAGCAGCCGGGACAGGGCCACTGAAGCTTTCTTT. Protein: CASSRDRATEAFF. Full variable domain (missing parts from reference TRBV5-4 and TRBJ1-1): ETGVTQSPTHLIKTRGQQVTLRCSSQSGHNTVSWYQQALGQGPQFIFQYYREEENGRGNFPPRFSGLQFPNYSSELNVNALELDDSALYLCASSRDRATEAFFGQGTRLTVV.

The chain couples TRBV7-2 to TRBJ1-1, with TRBD1 identical over 7 bases. Germline CDR1 SGHTA, CDR2 FQGNSA. J gave up 4 bases and V 7 bases, and 12 bases lay outside the gene matches. This CDR3 has 15 residues. CDR3 sequence (DNA): TGTGCCAGCAAGCTACAGGGGCCGGGTGGCACTGAAGCTTTCTTT. Residues: CASKLQGPGGTEAFF.

The V call is TRBV10-2, the J call TRBJ2-7, with 11 bases identical to TRBD2. The length of the CDR3 is 15 residues. Per germline, CDR1 WSHSY and CDR2 SAAADI. V trimming: 8 bases; J trimming: 3 bases; junction bases outside the gene matches: 9. The CDR3: CASAGGLAGGYEQYF. The CDR3 DNA follows: TGCGCCAGCGCCGGGGGGCTAGCGGGGGGCTACGAGCAGTACTTC.

The chain combines TRBV6-1 with TRBJ1-2; D unclear. From germline, CDR1 is MNHNS and CDR2 SASEGT. Trimming left V 0 bases short and J 5 bases short, with 13 bases between. The CDR3 is made up of 15 amino acids. Written as DNA, the CDR3 is TGTGCCAGCAGTGAAGCGGTCGGGATGCTGTATGGCTACACCTTC. This translates into CASSEAVGMLYGYTF.

This chain links TRBV19 with TRBJ1-2; D may be TRBD1 (5 bases). The CDR3 is 14 amino acids. V shed 2 bases and J shed 4 bases, with 11 bases lying between them. Germline V lookup: CDR1 LNHDA, CDR2 SQIVND (reference sequence). CDR3 region: CASSIKGRGYGYTF. CDR3 coding DNA: TGTGCCAGTAGTATAAAGGGGCGAGGCTATGGCTACACCTTC. Full variable domain (remainder filled in from reference TRBV19 and TRBJ1-2): DGGITQSPKYLFRKEGQNVTLSCEQNLNHDAMYWYRQDPGQGLRLIYYSQIVNDFQKGDIAEGYSVSREKKESFPLTVTSAQKNPTAFYLCASSIKGRGYGYTFGSGTRLTVV.

This chain links TRBV5-1 with TRBJ1-2; D call uncertain. V was shortened by 3 bases and J by 8 bases, with 20 bases between the two germline ends. Germline lookup yields CDR1 SGHRS and CDR2 YFSETQ. This CDR3 spans 15 amino acids. CDR3: CASSSTLSGPEGYTF. CDR3 in DNA: TGCGCCAGCAGCTCCACCTTATCGGGTCCGGAGGGCTACACCTTC.

This clone was recorded a few times. The gene calls are TRBV27 and TRBJ1-6; no reliable D call. Trimming pared 5 bases from V and 11 bases from J, leaving 10 bases between. Germline-derived CDR1 and CDR2 are MNHEY and SMNVEV (reference sequence). This CDR3 contains 12 residues. CDR3 loop: CASSTYRTPLHF. The CDR3 DNA reads TGTGCCAGCAGTACCTACAGAACACCCCTCCACTTT.

V and J are TRBV7-3 and TRBJ2-5; 7 nucleotides agree with TRBD2. This CDR3 has 15 amino acids. The germline V gene encodes CDR1 SGHTA and CDR2 FQGTGA. V was pared by 5 bases and J by 0 bases, with 6 bases of the junction left unmatched. CDR3 in DNA: TGTGCCAGCAGCCCCGGGGGGTGGTACCAAGAGACCCAGTACTTC. Encoded protein: CASSPGGWYQETQYF.

The chain uses TRBV19 and TRBJ1-6; TRBD1 matches 9 bases. CDR1 LNHDA and CDR2 SQIVND come from the germline V gene (reference sequence). This CDR3 region has 14 residues. V shed 9 bases, J shed 10 bases, and the junction held 10 bases outside the gene matches. The CDR3 region is CASSIGTGYSPLHF. The DNA of the CDR3 is TGTGCCAGCTCGATCGGGACAGGGTACTCACCCCTCCACTTT.